Following are 2 T cell receptor beta chains from one sample sequenced in a study of T cells after yellow fever vaccination. TCRdb analysed the 5' RACE reads with MiXCR anew, one entry per CDR3 protein. The repertoire holds some 350,000 distinct CDR3 sequences, with almost 4% as singletons. This sample comprised PBMCs, obtained 5 days after the yellow fever booster vaccination. These receptors were taken from a man between 18 and 29 years old who received the YFV17D yellow fever vaccine.

This chain connects TRBV7-2 to TRBJ2-1; 11 bases align to TRBD2. The germline CDR1 and CDR2 sequences are SGHTA and FQGNSA. The CDR3 is 15 residues long. Trimming at V came to 6 bases and at J to 7 bases, leaving 8 bases not matched to a gene. The CDR3 spells CASSSLAGVGNEQFF. CDR3 nucleotides: TGTGCCAGCAGTTCACTAGCGGGGGTCGGGAATGAGCAGTTCTTC.

The table lists this clonotype with many counts. This chain uses TRBV9 with TRBJ2-1; TRBD1 matches 10 bases. Germline CDR1 SGDLS, CDR2 YYNGEE. CDR3 length: 20 amino acids. The ends lost 4 bases at V and 0 bases at J; junction bases unmatched: 16. The CDR3 is CASSHPTGTGAPSSYNEQFF. In DNA form, the CDR3 reads TGTGCCAGCAGCCATCCTACCGGGACAGGGGCGCCGAGCTCCTACAATGAGCAGTTCTTC. Combining the CDR3 with reference TRBV9 and TRBJ2-1 gives the whole variable domain DSGVTQTPKHLITATGQRVTLRCSPRSGDLSVYWYQQSLDQGLQFLIQYYNGEERAKGNILERFSAQQFPDLHSELNLSSLELGDSALYFCASSHPTGTGAPSSYNEQFFGPGTRLTVL.